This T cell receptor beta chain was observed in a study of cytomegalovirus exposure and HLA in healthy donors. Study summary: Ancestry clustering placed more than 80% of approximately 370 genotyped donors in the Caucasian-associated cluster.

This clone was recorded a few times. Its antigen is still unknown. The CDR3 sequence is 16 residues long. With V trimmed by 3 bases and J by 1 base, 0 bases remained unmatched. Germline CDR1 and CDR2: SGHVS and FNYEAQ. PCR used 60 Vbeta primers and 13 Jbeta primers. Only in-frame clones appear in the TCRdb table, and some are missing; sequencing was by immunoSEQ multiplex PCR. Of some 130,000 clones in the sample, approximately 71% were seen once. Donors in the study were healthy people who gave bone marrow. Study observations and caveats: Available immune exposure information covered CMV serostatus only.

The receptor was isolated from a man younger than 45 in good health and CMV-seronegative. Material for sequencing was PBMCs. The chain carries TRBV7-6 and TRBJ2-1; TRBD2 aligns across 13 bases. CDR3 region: CASSLGLAGSYNEQFF. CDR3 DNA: TGTGCCAGCAGCTTGGGACTAGCGGGATCCTACAATGAGCAGTTCTTC.